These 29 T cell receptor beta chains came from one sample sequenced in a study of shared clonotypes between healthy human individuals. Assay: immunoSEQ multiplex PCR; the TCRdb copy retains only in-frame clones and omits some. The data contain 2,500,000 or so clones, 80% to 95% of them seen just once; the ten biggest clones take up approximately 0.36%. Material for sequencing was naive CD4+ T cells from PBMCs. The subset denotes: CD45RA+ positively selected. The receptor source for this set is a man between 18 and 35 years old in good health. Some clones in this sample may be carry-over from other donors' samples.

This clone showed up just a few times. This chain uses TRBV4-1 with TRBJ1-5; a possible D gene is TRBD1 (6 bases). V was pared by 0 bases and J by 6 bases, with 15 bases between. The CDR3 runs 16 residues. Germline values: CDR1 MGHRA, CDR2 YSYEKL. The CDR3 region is CASSQEGRGSGQPQHF. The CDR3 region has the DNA TGCGCCAGCAGCCAAGAGGGGAGGGGGAGCGGTCAGCCCCAGCATTTT.

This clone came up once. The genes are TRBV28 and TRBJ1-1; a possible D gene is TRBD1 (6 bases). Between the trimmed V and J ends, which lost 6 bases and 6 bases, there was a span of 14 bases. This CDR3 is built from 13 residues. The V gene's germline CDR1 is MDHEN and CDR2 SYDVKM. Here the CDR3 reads CASSQTGRPEAFF. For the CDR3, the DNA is TGTGCCAGCAGCCAAACAGGGAGACCTGAAGCTTTCTTT.

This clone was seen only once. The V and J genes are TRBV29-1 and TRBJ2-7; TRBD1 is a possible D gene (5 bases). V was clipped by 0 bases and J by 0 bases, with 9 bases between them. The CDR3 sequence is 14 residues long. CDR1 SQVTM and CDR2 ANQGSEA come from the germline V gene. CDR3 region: CSVEDRQSSYEQYF. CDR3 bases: TGCAGCGTTGAAGATCGACAGTCCTCCTACGAGCAGTACTTC.

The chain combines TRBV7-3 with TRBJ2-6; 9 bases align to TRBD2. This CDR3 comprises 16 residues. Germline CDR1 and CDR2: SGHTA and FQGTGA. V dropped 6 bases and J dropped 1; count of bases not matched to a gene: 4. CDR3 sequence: CASSYAGGSGANVLTF. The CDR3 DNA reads TGTGCCAGCAGTTACGCGGGAGGGTCTGGGGCCAACGTCCTGACTTTC.

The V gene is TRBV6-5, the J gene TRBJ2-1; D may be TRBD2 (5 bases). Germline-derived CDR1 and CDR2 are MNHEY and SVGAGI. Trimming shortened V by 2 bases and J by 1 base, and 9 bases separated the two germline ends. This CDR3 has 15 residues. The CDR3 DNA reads TGTGCCAGCAGTTACGAGGGAGAATCCTACAATGAGCAGTTCTTC. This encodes CASSYEGESYNEQFF.

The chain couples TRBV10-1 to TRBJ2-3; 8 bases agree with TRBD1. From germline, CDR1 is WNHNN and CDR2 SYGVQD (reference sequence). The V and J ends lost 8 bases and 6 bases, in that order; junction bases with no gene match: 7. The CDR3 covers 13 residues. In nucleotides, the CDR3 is TGCGCCAGCTCCCAGGGGGCAATTGATACGCAGTATTTT. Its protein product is CASSQGAIDTQYF.

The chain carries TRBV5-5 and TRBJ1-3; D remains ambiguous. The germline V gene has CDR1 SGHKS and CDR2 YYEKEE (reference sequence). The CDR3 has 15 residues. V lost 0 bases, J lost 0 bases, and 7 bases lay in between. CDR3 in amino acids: CASSLGGSSGNTIYF. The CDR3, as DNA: TGTGCCAGCAGCTTGGGTGGGAGCTCTGGAAACACCATATATTTT.

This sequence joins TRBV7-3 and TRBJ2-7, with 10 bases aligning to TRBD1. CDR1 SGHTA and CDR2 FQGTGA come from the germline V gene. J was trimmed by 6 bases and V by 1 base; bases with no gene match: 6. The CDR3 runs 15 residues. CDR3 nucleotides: TGTGCCAGCAGCTTAATGGTAGGGACAGGGGCCGAGCAGTACTTC. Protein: CASSLMVGTGAEQYF.

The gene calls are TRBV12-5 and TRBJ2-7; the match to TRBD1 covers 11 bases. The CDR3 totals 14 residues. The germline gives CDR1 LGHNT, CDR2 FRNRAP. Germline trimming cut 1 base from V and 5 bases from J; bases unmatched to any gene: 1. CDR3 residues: CASGLGDRGDEQYF. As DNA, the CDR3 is TGTGCTAGTGGTTTGGGGGACAGGGGGGACGAGCAGTACTTC.

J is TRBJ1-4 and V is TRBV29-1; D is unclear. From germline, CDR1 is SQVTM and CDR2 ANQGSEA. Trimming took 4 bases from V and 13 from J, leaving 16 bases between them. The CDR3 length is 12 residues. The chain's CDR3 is CSVVSGREGLFF. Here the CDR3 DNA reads TGCAGCGTTGTTAGCGGGAGGGAGGGACTGTTTTTT.

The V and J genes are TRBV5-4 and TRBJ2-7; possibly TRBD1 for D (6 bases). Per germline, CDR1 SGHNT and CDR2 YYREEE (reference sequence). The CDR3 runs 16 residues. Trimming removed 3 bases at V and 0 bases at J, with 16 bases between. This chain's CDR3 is CASSSRAGDSSYEQYF. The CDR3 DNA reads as TGTGCCAGCAGCTCCAGGGCAGGGGATAGCTCCTACGAGCAGTACTTC. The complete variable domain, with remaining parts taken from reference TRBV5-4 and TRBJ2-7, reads ETGVTQSPTHLIKTRGQQVTLRCSSQSGHNTVSWYQQALGQGPQFIFQYYREEENGRGNFPPRFSGLQFPNYSSELNVNALELDDSALYLCASSSRAGDSSYEQYFGPGTRLTVT.

The CDR3 reads CASSLQGSGPGYTF. As DNA, the CDR3 is TGTGCCAGCAGTTTACAGGGGTCAGGGCCTGGCTACACCTTC. The chain couples TRBV27 to TRBJ1-2; the D gene is possibly TRBD1 (6 bases). This CDR3 is 14 amino acids long. Deletions cut 2 bases from V and 7 bases from J, with 14 bases between. Germline CDR1 is MNHEY and CDR2 is SMNVEV (reference sequence).

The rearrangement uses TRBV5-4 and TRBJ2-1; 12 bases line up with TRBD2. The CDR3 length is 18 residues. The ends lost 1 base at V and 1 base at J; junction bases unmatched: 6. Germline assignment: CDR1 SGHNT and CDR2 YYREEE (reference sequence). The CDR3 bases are TGTGCCAGCAGCTTGCGGACTAGCGGGATTGGTTCCTACAATGAGCAGTTCTTC. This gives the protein CASSLRTSGIGSYNEQFF.

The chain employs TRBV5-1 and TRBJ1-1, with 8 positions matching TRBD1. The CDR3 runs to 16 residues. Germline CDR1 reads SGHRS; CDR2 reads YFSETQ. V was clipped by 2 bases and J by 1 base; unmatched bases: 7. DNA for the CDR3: TGCGCCAGCAGCTTCAGCAGGGGGCAGGGGAACACTGAAGCTTTCTTT. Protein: CASSFSRGQGNTEAFF.

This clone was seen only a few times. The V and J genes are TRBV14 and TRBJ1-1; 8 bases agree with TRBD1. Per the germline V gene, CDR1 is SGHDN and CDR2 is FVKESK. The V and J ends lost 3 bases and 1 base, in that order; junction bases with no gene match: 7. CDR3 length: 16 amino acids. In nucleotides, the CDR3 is TGTGCCAGCAGCCACCGTCCCGGGACAGGGAACACTGAAGCTTTCTTT. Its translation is CASSHRPGTGNTEAFF.

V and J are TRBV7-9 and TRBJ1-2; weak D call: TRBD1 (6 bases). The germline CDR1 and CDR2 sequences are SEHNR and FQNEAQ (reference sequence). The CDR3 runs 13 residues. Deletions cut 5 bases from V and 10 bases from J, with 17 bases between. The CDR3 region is CASSPTTGIFYTF. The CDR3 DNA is TGTGCCAGCAGCCCAACCACAGGGATCTTCTACACCTTC.

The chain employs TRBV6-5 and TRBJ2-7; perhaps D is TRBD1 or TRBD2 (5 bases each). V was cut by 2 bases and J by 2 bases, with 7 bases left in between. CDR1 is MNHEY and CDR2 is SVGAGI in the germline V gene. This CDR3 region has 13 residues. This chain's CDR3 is CASSYGGTYEQYF. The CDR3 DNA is TGTGCCAGCAGTTACGGGGGAACCTACGAGCAGTACTTC.

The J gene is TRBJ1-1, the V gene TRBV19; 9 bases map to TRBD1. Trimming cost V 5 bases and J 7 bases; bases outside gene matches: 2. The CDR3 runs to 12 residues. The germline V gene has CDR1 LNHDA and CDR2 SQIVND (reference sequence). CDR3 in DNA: TGTGCCAGTAGTTGGGGACAGGGTGAAGCTTTCTTT. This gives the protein CASSWGQGEAFF. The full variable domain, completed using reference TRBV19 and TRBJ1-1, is DGGITQSPKYLFRKEGQNVTLSCEQNLNHDAMYWYRQDPGQGLRLIYYSQIVNDFQKGDIAEGYSVSREKKESFPLTVTSAQKNPTAFYLCASSWGQGEAFFGQGTRLTVV.

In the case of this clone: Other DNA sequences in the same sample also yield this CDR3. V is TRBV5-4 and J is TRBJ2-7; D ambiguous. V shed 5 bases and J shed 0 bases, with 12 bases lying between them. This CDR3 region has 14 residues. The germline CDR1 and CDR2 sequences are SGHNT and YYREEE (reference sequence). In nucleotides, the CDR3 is TGTGCCAGCAGTCGCGACTGGAGCTCCTACGAGCAGTACTTC. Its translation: CASSRDWSSYEQYF.

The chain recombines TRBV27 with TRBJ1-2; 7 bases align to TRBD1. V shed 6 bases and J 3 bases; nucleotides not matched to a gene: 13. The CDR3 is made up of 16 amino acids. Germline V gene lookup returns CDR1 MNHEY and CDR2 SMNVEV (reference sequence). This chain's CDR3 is CASSQGGRTTHYGYTF. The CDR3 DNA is TGTGCCAGCAGCCAGGGGGGCCGGACAACCCACTATGGCTACACCTTC.

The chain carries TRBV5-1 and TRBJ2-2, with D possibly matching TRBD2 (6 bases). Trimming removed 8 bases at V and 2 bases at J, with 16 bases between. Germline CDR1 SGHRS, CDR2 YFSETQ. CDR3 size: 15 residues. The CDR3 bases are TGCGCCAGTTACCCCGGGACTGCAAACACCGGGGAGCTGTTTTTT. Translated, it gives CASYPGTANTGELFF.

CDR3 region: CASSLRGSGRAGFIDEQFF. Written as DNA, the CDR3 is TGTGCCAGCAGCTTACGTGGTAGCGGGAGGGCGGGATTCATAGATGAGCAGTTCTTC. The V gene is TRBV7-3, the J gene TRBJ2-1, with 11 bases fitting TRBD2. V was clipped by 2 bases and J by 8 bases; unmatched bases: 17. Looked up from germline, CDR1 is SGHTA and CDR2 is FQGTGA. The CDR3 is 19 residues long.

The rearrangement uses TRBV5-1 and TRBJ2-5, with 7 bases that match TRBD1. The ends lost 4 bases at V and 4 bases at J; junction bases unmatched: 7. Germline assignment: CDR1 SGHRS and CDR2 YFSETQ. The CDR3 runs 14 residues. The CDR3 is CASSQPGQLETQYF. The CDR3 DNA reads TGCGCCAGCAGCCAACCGGGACAGTTAGAGACCCAGTACTTC.

For the CDR3, the DNA is TGCGCCAGCCGTAGCGGGAGCTCCTACAATGAGCAGTTCTTC. Its protein is CASRSGSSYNEQFF. V and J are TRBV10-2 and TRBJ2-1, with 9 bases matching TRBD2. This CDR3 contains 14 residues. Germline values: CDR1 WSHSY, CDR2 SAAADI. V dropped 8 bases and J dropped 0; count of bases not matched to a gene: 2.

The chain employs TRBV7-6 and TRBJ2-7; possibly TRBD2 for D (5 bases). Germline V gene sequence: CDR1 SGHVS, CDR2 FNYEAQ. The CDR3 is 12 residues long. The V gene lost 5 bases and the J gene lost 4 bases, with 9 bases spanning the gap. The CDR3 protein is CASSGGGYEQYF. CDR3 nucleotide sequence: TGTGCCAGCAGCGGAGGCGGTTACGAGCAGTACTTC.

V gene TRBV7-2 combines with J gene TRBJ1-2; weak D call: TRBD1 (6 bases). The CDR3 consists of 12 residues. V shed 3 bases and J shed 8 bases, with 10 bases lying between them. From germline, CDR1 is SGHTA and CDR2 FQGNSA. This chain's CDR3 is CASSFTGSGYTF. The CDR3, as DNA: TGTGCCAGCAGCTTTACAGGGAGCGGCTACACCTTC.

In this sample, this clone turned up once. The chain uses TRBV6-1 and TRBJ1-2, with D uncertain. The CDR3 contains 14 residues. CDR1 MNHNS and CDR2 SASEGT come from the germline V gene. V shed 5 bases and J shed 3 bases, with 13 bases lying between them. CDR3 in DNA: TGTGCCAGCAGTAGCTCTAGGGTTGACTATGGCTACACCTTC. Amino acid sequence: CASSSSRVDYGYTF.

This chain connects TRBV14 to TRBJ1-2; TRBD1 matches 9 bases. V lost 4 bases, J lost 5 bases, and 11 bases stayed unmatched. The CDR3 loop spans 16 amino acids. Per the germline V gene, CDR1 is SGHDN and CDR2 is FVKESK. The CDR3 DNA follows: TGTGCCAGCAGCCCTCGGACAGGGGAGGGCATTTATGGCTACACCTTC. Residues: CASSPRTGEGIYGYTF.

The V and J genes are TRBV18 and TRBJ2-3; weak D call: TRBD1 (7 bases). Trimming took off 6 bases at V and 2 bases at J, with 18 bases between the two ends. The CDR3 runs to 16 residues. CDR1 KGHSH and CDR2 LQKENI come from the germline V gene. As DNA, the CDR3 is TGTGCCAGCTCCCTTATGACAGGGAGGTTCACAGATACGCAGTATTTT. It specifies CASSLMTGRFTDTQYF.